Presented here are 20 T cell receptor beta chains from one specimen sequenced in a study of cytomegalovirus exposure and HLA in healthy donors. Generated by immunoSEQ multiplex PCR, the TCRdb table keeps only in-frame clones and is missing some. The sample contains about 340,000 clones, just over 85% of which appear only once. Source material: PBMCs. These TCRs come from a woman between 18 and 30 years old in good health and CMV-seronegative.

The V gene is TRBV6-1, the J gene TRBJ1-1; D is uncertain. Germline CDR1 MNHNS, CDR2 SASEGT. CDR3 size: 13 residues. The V end was cut by 1 base, the J end by 5 bases, with 8 bases between. The CDR3 DNA reads as TGTGCCAGCAGTGAAGACGGGGTGACTGAAGCTTTCTTT. Protein sequence: CASSEDGVTEAFF.

CDR3: CASSDTSNQPQHF. The DNA of the CDR3 is TGTGCCAGCAGCGACACGAGCAATCAGCCCCAGCATTTT. The rearrangement links TRBV28 to TRBJ1-5; D is undetermined. Germline V lookup: CDR1 MDHEN, CDR2 SYDVKM. This CDR3 comprises 13 residues. Trimming cost V 6 bases and J 1 base, with 7 bases left between them.

V is TRBV15 and J is TRBJ2-7; 16 bases map to TRBD2. CDR3 size: 18 residues. Germline V CDR1 and CDR2: LNHNV, YYDKDF (reference sequence). V was pared by 5 bases and J by 4 bases, with 11 bases of the junction left unmatched. Here the CDR3 DNA reads TGTGCCACCAGCGGAGGTGGGACTAGCGGGAGGGCTAGGTACGAGCAGTACTTC. This codes for CATSGGGTSGRARYEQYF.

The chain employs TRBV6-6 and TRBJ2-1; TRBD2 agrees at 8 bases. This CDR3 has 13 residues. V shed 7 bases, J shed 9 bases, and the junction held 8 bases outside the gene matches. Per germline, CDR1 MNHNY and CDR2 SVGAGI (reference sequence). Here the CDR3 DNA reads TGTGCCAGCATCCCAGCGGGGGCGAGTGAGCAGTTCTTC. The encoded protein is CASIPAGASEQFF.

This rearrangement joins TRBV13 to TRBJ2-7; D is possibly TRBD2 (6 bases). V was cut by 1 base and J by 4 bases, with 14 bases left in between. Germline V gene lookup returns CDR1 PRHDT and CDR2 FYEKMQ (reference sequence). The CDR3 has 15 amino acids. The CDR3 region is CASSLVGGTYYEQYF. The CDR3 bases are TGTGCCAGCAGCTTAGTTGGCGGGACGTATTACGAGCAGTACTTC.

This sequence joins TRBV28 and TRBJ2-7, with 7 bases identical to TRBD1. J gave up 5 bases and V 2 bases, and 3 bases lay outside the gene matches. From germline, CDR1 is MDHEN and CDR2 SYDVKM. This CDR3 spans 13 amino acids. CDR3 sequence: CASSLAGTDEQYF. In nucleotides, the CDR3 is TGTGCCAGCAGTTTAGCCGGGACAGACGAGCAGTACTTC. Combining the CDR3 with reference TRBV28 and TRBJ2-7 gives the whole variable domain DVKVTQSSRYLVKRTGEKVFLECVQDMDHENMFWYRQDPGLGLRLIYFSYDVKMKEKGDIPEGYSVSREKKERFSLILESASTNQTSMYLCASSLAGTDEQYFGPGTRLTVT.

The V and J genes are TRBV29-1 and TRBJ2-3, with TRBD1 as a possible D gene (6 bases). Trimming removed 8 bases from V and 5 bases from J, with 11 bases in between. Per the germline V gene, CDR1 is SQVTM and CDR2 is ANQGSEA. This CDR3 has 11 residues. CDR3 loop: CSLPQGDTQYF. The CDR3 coding sequence is TGCAGCCTACCACAGGGAGATACGCAGTATTTT.

This chain uses TRBV29-1 with TRBJ2-5; D might be TRBD1 (5 bases). Germline CDR1 SQVTM, CDR2 ANQGSEA. The CDR3 runs 13 residues. Trimming took 2 bases from V and 2 from J, leaving 9 bases between them. The chain's CDR3 is CSVERQGQETQYF. The CDR3 DNA is TGCAGCGTTGAACGGCAGGGTCAAGAGACCCAGTACTTC.

This sequence joins TRBV27 and TRBJ2-7; 11 bases are shared with TRBD1. The germline V gene has CDR1 MNHEY and CDR2 SMNVEV (reference sequence). The V and J ends lost 4 bases and 5 bases, in that order; junction bases with no gene match: 7. CDR3 size: 15 residues. CDR3 sequence (DNA): TGTGCCAGCAGTTCACCGGACAGGGGGCTACACGAGCAGTACTTC. This translates into CASSSPDRGLHEQYF.

This chain joins TRBV6-1 and TRBJ2-7, with 8 nucleotides matching TRBD1. The CDR3 loop spans 13 amino acids. Trimming took 4 bases from V and 5 from J; bases not matched to a gene: 4. The germline CDR1 and CDR2 sequences are MNHNS and SASEGT. CDR3 sequence: CASSGWTGNEQYF. The CDR3 coding sequence is TGTGCCAGCAGTGGCTGGACAGGGAACGAGCAGTACTTC.

V usage is TRBV10-3 and J usage is TRBJ2-7, with 8 bases that match TRBD1. The germline V gene encodes CDR1 ENHRY and CDR2 SYGVKD. The CDR3 covers 16 residues. The trim removed 4 bases at V and 1 base at J, leaving 9 bases unmatched. CDR3 in amino acids: CAISGNTGTGSYEQYF. In DNA form, the CDR3 reads TGTGCCATCAGTGGAAACACCGGGACAGGTTCCTACGAGCAGTACTTC.

A single count supports this clone. The J gene is TRBJ1-2, the V gene TRBV4-1; a possible D gene is TRBD1 (6 bases). This CDR3 has 15 amino acids. Trimming took off 3 bases at V and 5 bases at J, with 16 bases between the two ends. The germline V gene has CDR1 MGHRA and CDR2 YSYEKL. The CDR3 DNA follows: TGCGCCAGCAGCCAGGGGGCTGCTATAATGTATGGCTACACCTTC. Amino acids: CASSQGAAIMYGYTF.

V is TRBV7-2 and J is TRBJ2-2; 8 nucleotides agree with TRBD2. V was clipped by 4 bases and J by 2 bases; unmatched bases: 6. This CDR3 comprises 16 residues. Germline loops: CDR1 SGHTA, CDR2 FQGNSA. The DNA of the CDR3 is TGTGCCAGCAGCTCGATACTAGCGGTCAACACCGGGGAGCTGTTTTTT. Translated, it gives CASSSILAVNTGELFF.

A single count supports this clone. The chain employs TRBV7-2 and TRBJ2-1; 7 nucleotides agree with TRBD2. This CDR3 has 16 amino acids. Germline V gives CDR1 SGHTA, CDR2 FQGNSA. V lost 5 bases and J lost 12; bases outside the gene matches: 19. The CDR3: CASSPQPAGERVGQFF. The CDR3 bases are TGTGCCAGCAGCCCCCAACCGGCGGGGGAAAGGGTCGGGCAGTTCTTC.

This rearrangement joins TRBV7-3 to TRBJ2-2; D perhaps matches TRBD1 (5 bases). With 5 bases removed from V and 5 bases from J, the gap between germline ends came to 9 bases. The germline gives CDR1 SGHTA, CDR2 FQGTGA. CDR3 size: 13 residues. CDR3 nucleotide sequence: TGTGCCAGCAGCCCAAGACAGACCGGGGAGCTGTTTTTT. Its translation is CASSPRQTGELFF.

A note on this clone: This sample includes further DNA sequences coding for the same CDR3. The genes are TRBV5-1 and TRBJ2-1; TRBD2 matches 9 bases. Per germline, CDR1 SGHRS and CDR2 YFSETQ. The CDR3 contains 14 residues. Trimming took 5 bases from V and 4 from J; bases not matched to a gene: 4. CDR3 region: CASSSGLAYNEQFF. CDR3 DNA: TGCGCCAGCAGTTCTGGACTAGCGTACAATGAGCAGTTCTTC.

This clone was seen a few times. The chain employs TRBV7-2 and TRBJ2-5; tentatively, D is TRBD2 (6 bases). V dropped 6 bases and J dropped 3 bases, with 17 bases sitting between them. The germline gives CDR1 SGHTA, CDR2 FQGNSA. The CDR3 has 15 amino acids. The CDR3 spells CASSLEGGKEETQYF. CDR3 coding DNA: TGTGCCAGCAGTCTAGAGGGCGGGAAAGAAGAGACCCAGTACTTC.

This rearrangement joins TRBV6-5 to TRBJ2-7; D possibly corresponds to TRBD2 (7 bases). V lost 2 bases, J lost 4 bases, and 12 bases lay in between. Germline values: CDR1 MNHEY, CDR2 SVGAGI. The CDR3 totals 14 residues. CDR3: CASSYEGGAYEQYF. CDR3 DNA sequence: TGTGCCAGCAGTTACGAGGGGGGGGCTTACGAGCAGTACTTC.

The chain uses TRBV19 and TRBJ2-1; 9 positions agree with TRBD2. V lost 5 bases to trimming and J lost 7 bases; unmatched junction nucleotides: 3. This CDR3 spans 13 amino acids. Germline CDR1 reads LNHDA; CDR2 reads SQIVND (reference sequence). In DNA form, the CDR3 reads TGTGCCAGTAGTGTAGCGGGAGTTAATGAGCAGTTCTTC. This encodes CASSVAGVNEQFF.

The genes are TRBV29-1 and TRBJ1-5; 11 bases are a match to TRBD1. J lost 7 bases, V lost 6 bases, and 20 bases had no gene match. Germline loops: CDR1 SQVTM, CDR2 ANQGSEA. This CDR3 comprises 18 residues. CDR3 bases: TGCAGCGTCGCCGCCAGGAATTTGGACAGGGGGCTCGGGCAGCCCCAGCATTTT. It encodes CSVAARNLDRGLGQPQHF.